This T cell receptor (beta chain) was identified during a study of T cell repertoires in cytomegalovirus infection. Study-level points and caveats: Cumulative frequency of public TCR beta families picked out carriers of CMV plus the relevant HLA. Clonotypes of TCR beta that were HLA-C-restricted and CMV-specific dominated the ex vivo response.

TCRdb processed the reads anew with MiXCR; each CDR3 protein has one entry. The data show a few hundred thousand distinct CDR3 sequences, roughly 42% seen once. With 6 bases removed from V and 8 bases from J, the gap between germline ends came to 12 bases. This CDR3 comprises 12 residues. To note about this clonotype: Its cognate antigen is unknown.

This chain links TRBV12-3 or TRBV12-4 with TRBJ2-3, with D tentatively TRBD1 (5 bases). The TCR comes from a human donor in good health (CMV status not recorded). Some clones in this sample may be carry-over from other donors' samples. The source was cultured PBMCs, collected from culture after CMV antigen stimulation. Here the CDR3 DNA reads TGTGCCAGCAGCGGACCAGGGTTTACGCAGTATTTT. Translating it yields CASSGPGFTQYF.